This TCR beta chain stems from a study of shared clonotypes between healthy human individuals. Concerning this clone itself: Antigen: not known.

CD45RO negativity and positive selection for CCR7 defined naive CD8 cells, a population that excluded terminally differentiated effector memory CD45RA+ cells. The V end lost 3 bases, the J end lost 2 bases, and 13 bases lay between the germline ends. The germline CDR1 and CDR2 sequences are MNHEY and SMNVEV (reference sequence). This CDR3 is built from 16 residues. Study-wide findings and caveats: The generation probabilities recorded for non-shared clonotypes fell below those of clonotypes shared by all four donors.

On sorted subsets, replicate PCRs used about 200 ng DNA, or about 30,000 T cell genomes. Here immunoSEQ multiplex PCR was the method, and the copy in TCRdb shows in-frame clones only, minus some. The data contain roughly 2,000,000 clones, roughly 95% of them seen just once; the ten biggest clones take up 1.5% to 2%. This TCR was sampled from a man aged 18 to 30 in good health. Some clones in this sample may be carry-over from other donors' samples. The chain employs TRBV27 and TRBJ1-4; D not certain. Sequenced: naive CD8+ T cells from PBMCs. CDR3 sequence: CASSFSVGNTNEKLFF. The DNA of the CDR3 is TGTGCCAGCAGTTTCTCCGTAGGGAACACTAATGAAAAACTGTTTTTT.